The sequence of this T cell receptor beta chain was determined in a study of control samples from healthy donors and cancer patients (dated by TCRdb to 2020 to 2021). This clone showed up just a few times. This receptor's antigen is unknown. No base quality values were provided; no much bigger clone lies one nucleotide off. The library was made by the immunoSEQ multiplex PCR assay. The clones in this table, taken by TCRdb from immuneACCESS, are in-frame only. Not every clone is retained; where verified, under half of the shortfall comes from an unresolved V gene, and the cause of the rest is unknown. The sample includes about 140,000 clones, with more than 90% observed a single time. Together, the top ten hold more than 3% of the sample. CDR1 and CDR2 are read off the germline V gene as MDHEN and SYDVKM. From the cysteine through the phenylalanine, the CDR3 covers 13 amino acids. Only CDR3 DNA is held: 39 bases, read in frame from base 1. V has 7 bases trimmed and J has 5 bases trimmed; junction bases matching no gene number 3.

The sequenced sample consisted of blood. Recombination joined TRBV28 with TRBJ1-5; TRBD1 agrees with 9 junctional bases. The TCR comes from a man aged 30-40 years in good health. The CDR3 sequence is CASTGQGYQPQHF. The nucleotide sequence is TGTGCCAGCACCGGACAGGGGTATCAGCCCCAGCATTTT. The entire variable domain, with the stretches around the CDR3 drawn from the reference TRBV28 and TRBJ1-5 proteins, is DVKVTQSSRYLVKRTGEKVFLECVQDMDHENMFWYRQDPGLGLRLIYFSYDVKMKEKGDIPEGYSVSREKKERFSLILESASTNQTSMYLCASTGQGYQPQHFGDGTRLSIL.